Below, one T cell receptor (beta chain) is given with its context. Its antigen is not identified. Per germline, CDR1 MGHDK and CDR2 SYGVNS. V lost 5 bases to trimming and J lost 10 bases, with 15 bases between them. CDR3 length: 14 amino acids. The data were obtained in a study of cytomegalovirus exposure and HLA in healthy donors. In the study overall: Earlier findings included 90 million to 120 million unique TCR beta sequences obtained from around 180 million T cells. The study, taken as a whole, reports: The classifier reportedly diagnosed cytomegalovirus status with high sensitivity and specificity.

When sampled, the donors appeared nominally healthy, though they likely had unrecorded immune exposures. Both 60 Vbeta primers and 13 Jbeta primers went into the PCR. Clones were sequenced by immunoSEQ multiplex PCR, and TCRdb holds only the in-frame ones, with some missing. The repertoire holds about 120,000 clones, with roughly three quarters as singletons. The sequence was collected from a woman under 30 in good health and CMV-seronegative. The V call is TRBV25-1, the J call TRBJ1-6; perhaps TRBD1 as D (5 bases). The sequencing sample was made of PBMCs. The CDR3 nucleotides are TGTGCCAGCAGTTTCGACAGTCCTACCTCACCCCTCCACTTT. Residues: CASSFDSPTSPLHF.